The clone carrying this T cell receptor (beta chain) was recorded a few times. The antigen remains undetermined. PCR primers comprised 60 Vbeta and 13 Jbeta primers. Assay used: immunoSEQ multiplex PCR; TCRdb lists only in-frame clones, some missing. The sample has about 94,000 clones; 7.6% are singletons. Germline V gene data show CDR1 as KGHSH and CDR2 as LQKENI. The CDR3 consists of 17 residues. With V trimmed by 3 bases and J by 0 bases, 10 bases remained unmatched. The data belong to a study of cytomegalovirus exposure and HLA in healthy donors. Study outcomes and limitations: Presence/absence analysis assumed near-uniform sequencing depth across donors. It was about 150 TCR beta chains that were listed as cytomegalovirus-associated. Some V segments could not be told apart, so they were left out, TRBV6-2 and TRBV6-3 among them.

Input material: PBMCs. This chain links TRBV18 with TRBJ1-1; 7 nucleotides agree with TRBD1. This TCR derives from a middle-aged man in good health and CMV-seronegative. CDR3 amino acids: CASSPTGRLGMNTEAFF. In DNA, the CDR3 is TGTGCCAGCTCACCGACAGGGCGGCTGGGAATGAACACTGAAGCTTTCTTT.